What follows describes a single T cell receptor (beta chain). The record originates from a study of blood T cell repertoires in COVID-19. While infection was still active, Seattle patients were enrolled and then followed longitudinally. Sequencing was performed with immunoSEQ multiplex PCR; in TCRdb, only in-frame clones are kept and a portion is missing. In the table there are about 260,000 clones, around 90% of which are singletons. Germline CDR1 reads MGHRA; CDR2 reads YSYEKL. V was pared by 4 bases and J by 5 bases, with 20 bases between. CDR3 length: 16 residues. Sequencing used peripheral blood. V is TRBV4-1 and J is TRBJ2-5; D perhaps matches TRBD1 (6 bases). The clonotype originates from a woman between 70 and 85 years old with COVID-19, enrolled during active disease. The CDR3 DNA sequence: TGCGCCAGCAGCCCGGGTCGAGGGGGAGAATCGGAGACCCAGTACTTC. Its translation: CASSPGRGGESETQYF.